This section outlines one T cell receptor beta chain sequence together with its context. The germline V gene has CDR1 SGHNT and CDR2 YYREEE (reference sequence). This CDR3 has 14 residues. V lost 4 bases and J 0 bases, leaving 10 bases between the germline ends. Here immunoSEQ multiplex PCR was the method, and the copy in TCRdb shows in-frame clones only, minus some. In the table there are 250,000 to 300,000 clones, approximately 90% of which are singletons. This entry is derived from a study of blood T cell repertoires in COVID-19. Sequencing used peripheral blood. The chain recombines TRBV5-4 with TRBJ1-1, with a possible D match to TRBD1 (5 bases). The receptor was isolated from a man aged 35 to 55 with acute or convalescent COVID-19. CDR3 sequence (DNA): TGTGCCAGCAGCCCGACAGTCATGAACACTGAAGCTTTCTTT. Residues: CASSPTVMNTEAFF. Looking up the rest from reference TRBV5-4 and TRBJ1-1 gives the full variable domain: ETGVTQSPTHLIKTRGQQVTLRCSSQSGHNTVSWYQQALGQGPQFIFQYYREEENGRGNFPPRFSGLQFPNYSSELNVNALELDDSALYLCASSPTVMNTEAFFGQGTRLTVV.